The T cell receptor (beta chain) under discussion was sequenced for a study of response to subunit inactivated influenza vaccine. This CDR3 is 13 amino acids long. Germline CDR1 LNHDA, CDR2 SQIVND (reference sequence). V lost 5 bases and J lost 4, with 10 bases in between. TCRdb re-called the RT-PCR reads with MiXCR, one entry per CDR3 protein. The profile shows about 540,000 distinct CDR3 sequences, roughly 25% of them singletons. The sample also formed part of further work on T cells expressing NK-cell markers. According to that study: In generating TCR beta cDNA, 5'RACE template switching with UMIs was used.

The genes are TRBV19 and TRBJ2-3; D perhaps matches TRBD1 (6 bases). The TCR comes from a man aged 50-60 years who received an inactivated influenza vaccine. Material: CD4+ T cells sorted from PBMCs, obtained less than 13 days after vaccination. The CDR3, as DNA: TGTGCCAGTAGTTCGACAGGATCAGATACGCAGTATTTT. Protein product: CASSSTGSDTQYF.